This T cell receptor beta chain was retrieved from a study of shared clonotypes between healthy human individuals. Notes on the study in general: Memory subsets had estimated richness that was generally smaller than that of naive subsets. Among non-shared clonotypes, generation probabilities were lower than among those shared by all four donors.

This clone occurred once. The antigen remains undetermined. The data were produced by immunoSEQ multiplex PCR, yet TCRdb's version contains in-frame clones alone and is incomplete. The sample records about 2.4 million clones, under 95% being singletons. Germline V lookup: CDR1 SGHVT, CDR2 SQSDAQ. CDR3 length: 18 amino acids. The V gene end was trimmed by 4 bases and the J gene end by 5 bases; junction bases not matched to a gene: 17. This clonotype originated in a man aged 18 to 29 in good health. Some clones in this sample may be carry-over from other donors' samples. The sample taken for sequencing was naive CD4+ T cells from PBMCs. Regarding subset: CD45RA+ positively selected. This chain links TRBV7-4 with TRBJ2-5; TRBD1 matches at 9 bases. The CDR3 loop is CASSSPGNGQGREETQYF. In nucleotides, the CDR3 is TGTGCCAGCAGCTCCCCCGGGAACGGACAGGGGAGAGAGGAGACCCAGTACTTC.